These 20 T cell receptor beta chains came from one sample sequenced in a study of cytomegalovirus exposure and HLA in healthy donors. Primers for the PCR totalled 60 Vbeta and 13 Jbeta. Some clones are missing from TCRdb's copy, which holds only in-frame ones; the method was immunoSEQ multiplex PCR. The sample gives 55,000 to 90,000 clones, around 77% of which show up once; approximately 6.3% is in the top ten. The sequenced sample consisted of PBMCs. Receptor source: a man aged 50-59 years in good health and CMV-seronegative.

CDR3 sequence reads: CASKKPISGGANGELFF. The CDR3 bases are TGTGCCAGTAAAAAACCGATCTCTGGGGGGGCGAACGGGGAGCTGTTTTTT. This rearrangement joins TRBV19 to TRBJ2-2; tentatively, D is TRBD2 (7 bases). CDR3 length: 17 residues. CDR1 is LNHDA, CDR2 SQIVND, per germline (reference sequence). The V end was cut by 7 bases, the J end by 7 bases, with 25 bases between.

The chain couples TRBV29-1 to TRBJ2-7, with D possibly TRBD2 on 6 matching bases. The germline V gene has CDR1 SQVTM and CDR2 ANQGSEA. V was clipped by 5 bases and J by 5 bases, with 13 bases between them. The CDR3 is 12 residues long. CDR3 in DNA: TGCAGCGTTATGGAGGGAAGGAACGAGCAGTACTTC. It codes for CSVMEGRNEQYF.

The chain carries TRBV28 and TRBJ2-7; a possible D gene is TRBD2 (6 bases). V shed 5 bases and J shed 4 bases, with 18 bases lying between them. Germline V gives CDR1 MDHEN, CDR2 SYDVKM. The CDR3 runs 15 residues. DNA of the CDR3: TGTGCCAGCAGTCCCAGGGACTCGCAAATTTACGAGCAGTACTTC. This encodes CASSPRDSQIYEQYF.

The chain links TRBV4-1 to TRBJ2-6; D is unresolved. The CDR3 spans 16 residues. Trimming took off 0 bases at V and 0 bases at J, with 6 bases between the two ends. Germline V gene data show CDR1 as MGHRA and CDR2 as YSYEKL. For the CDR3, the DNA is TGCGCCAGCAGCCAAGATCCGTACTCTGGGGCCAACGTCCTGACTTTC. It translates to CASSQDPYSGANVLTF.

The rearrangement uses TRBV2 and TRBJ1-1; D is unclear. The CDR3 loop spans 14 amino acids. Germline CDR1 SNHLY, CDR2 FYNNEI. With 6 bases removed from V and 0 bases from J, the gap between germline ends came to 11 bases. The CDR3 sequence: CASSPGEMNTEAFF. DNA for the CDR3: TGTGCCAGCAGCCCCGGGGAGATGAACACTGAAGCTTTCTTT.

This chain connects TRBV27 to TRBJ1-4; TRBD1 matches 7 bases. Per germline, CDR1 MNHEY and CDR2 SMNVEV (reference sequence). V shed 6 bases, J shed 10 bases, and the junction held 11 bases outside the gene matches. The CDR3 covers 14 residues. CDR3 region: CASRIGTVSGKLFF. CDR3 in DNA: TGTGCCAGCAGGATTGGGACAGTAAGCGGAAAACTGTTTTTT.

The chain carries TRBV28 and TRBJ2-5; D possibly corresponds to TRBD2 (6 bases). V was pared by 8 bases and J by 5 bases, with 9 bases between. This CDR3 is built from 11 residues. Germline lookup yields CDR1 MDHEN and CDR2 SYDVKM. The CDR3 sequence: CASGGGETQYF. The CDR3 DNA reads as TGTGCCAGCGGGGGAGGTGAGACCCAGTACTTC.

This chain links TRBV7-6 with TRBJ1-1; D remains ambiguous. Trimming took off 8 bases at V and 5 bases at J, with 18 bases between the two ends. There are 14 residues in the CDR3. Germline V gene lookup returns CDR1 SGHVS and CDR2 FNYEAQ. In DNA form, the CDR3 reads TGTGCCAGCCATCCACCTACCCTCTCGACTGAAGCTTTCTTT. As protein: CASHPPTLSTEAFF.

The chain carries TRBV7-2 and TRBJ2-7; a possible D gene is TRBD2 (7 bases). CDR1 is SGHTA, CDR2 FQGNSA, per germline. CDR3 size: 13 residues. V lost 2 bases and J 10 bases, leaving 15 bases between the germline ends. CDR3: CASSLNGGGAQYF. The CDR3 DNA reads TGTGCCAGCAGCTTAAATGGAGGGGGGGCCCAGTACTTC. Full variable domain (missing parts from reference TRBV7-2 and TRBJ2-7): GAGVSQSPSNKVTEKGKDVELRCDPISGHTALYWYRQSLGQGLEFLIYFQGNSAPDKSGLPSDRFSAERTGGSVSTLTIQRTQQEDSAVYLCASSLNGGGAQYFGPGTRLTVT.

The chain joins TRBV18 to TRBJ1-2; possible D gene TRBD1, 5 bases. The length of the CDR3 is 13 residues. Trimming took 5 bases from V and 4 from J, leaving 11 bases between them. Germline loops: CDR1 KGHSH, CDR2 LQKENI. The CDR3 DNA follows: TGTGCCAGCTCAATATCCGGGGGCTATGGCTACACCTTC. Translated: CASSISGGYGYTF.

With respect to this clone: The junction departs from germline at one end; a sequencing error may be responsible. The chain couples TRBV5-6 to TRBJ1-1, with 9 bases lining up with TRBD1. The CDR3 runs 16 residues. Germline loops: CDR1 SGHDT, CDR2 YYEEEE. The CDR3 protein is CTSTRTGASRNTEAFF. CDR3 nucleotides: TGTACCAGCACCAGGACAGGGGCCTCGAGAAACACTGAAGCTTTCTTT.

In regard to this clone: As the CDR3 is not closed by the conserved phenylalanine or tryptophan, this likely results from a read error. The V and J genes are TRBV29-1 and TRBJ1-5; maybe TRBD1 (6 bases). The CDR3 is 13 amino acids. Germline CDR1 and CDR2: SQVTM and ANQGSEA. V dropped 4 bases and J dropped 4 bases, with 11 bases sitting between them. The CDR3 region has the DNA TGCAGCGTTGCAGGGGTCCCAAATCAGCCCCAGCATGTT. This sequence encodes CSVAGVPNQPQHV.

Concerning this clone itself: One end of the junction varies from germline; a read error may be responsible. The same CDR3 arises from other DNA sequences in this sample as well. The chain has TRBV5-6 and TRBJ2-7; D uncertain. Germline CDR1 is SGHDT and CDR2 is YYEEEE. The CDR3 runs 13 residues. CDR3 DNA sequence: TGTGCTAGCAGCCGCCAGGCCCTCTACGAGCAGTACTTC. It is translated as CASSRQALYEQYF.

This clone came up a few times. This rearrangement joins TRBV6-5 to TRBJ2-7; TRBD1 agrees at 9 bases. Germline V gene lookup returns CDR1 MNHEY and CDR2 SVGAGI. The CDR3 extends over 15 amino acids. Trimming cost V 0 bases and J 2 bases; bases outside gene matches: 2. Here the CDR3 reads CASSYSRTGAYEQYF. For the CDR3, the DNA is TGTGCCAGCAGTTACTCGAGGACAGGGGCCTACGAGCAGTACTTC.

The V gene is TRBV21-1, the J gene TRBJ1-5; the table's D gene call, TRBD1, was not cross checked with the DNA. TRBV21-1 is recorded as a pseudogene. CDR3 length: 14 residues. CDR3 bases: TGTGCCAGCAGCAAATCCCAGGGGAGTGAGCCCCAGCATTTT. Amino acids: CASSKSQGSEPQHF.

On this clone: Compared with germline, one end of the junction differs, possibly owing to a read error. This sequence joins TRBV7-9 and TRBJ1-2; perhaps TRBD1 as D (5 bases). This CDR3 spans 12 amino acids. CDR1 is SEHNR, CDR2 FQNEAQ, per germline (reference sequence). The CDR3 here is CSSSNRDFGYTF. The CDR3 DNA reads TGTTCCAGCAGCAACCGGGACTTTGGCTACACCTTC.

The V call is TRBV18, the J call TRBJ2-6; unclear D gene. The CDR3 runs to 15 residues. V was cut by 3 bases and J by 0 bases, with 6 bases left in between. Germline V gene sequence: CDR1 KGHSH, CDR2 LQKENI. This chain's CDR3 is CASSPELSGANVLTF. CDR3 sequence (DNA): TGTGCCAGCTCACCGGAGCTCTCTGGGGCCAACGTCCTGACTTTC.

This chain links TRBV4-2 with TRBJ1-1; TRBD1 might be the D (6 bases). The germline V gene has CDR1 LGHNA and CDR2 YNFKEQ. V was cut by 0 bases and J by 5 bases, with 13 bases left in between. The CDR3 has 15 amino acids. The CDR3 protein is CASSQENGGRTEAFF. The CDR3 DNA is TGTGCCAGCAGCCAAGAAAACGGGGGGCGAACTGAAGCTTTCTTT.

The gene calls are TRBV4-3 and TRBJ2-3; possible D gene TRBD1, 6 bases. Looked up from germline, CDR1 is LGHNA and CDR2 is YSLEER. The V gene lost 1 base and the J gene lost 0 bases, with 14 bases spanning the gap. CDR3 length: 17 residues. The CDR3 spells CASSQAPQGRSTDTQYF. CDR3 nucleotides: TGCGCCAGCAGCCAAGCCCCACAGGGAAGGAGCACAGATACGCAGTATTTT.

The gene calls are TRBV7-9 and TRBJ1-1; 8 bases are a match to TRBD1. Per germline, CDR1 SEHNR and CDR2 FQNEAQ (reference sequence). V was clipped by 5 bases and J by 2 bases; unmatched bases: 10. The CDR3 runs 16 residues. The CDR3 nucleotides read TGTGCCAGCAGCAAAACAGGGGGTCGCGTTAACACTGAAGCTTTCTTT. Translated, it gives CASSKTGGRVNTEAFF.